This T cell receptor beta chain emerged from a study of T cell responses to AZD1222 COVID-19 vaccine. As concerns this clone: Its antigen is unidentified.

Assay used: immunoSEQ multiplex PCR; TCRdb lists only in-frame clones, some missing. The sample has more than 150,000 clones, around 94% seen once. CDR1 is LNHDA and CDR2 is SQIVND in the germline V gene (reference sequence). V was clipped by 4 bases and J by 2 bases; unmatched bases: 1. The CDR3 contains 15 residues. Pooling was applied to second doses at about 4 or about 12 weeks. Study conclusions and caveats: Among the donors, most were white British and more were female, and clonal diversity was possibly underestimated. Vaccine-related CD4 TCRs covered spike, predominating at 160-218 and 743-854.

The sequences come from peripheral blood, collected 28 days after the second AZD1222 dose. This clonotype originated in an adult who received the AZD1222 COVID-19 vaccine. The chain joins TRBV19 to TRBJ2-3, with 12 positions matching TRBD2. The CDR3 nucleotides are TGTGCCAGTAGTAGACTAGCGGGGGCCACAGATACGCAGTATTTT. Its translation: CASSRLAGATDTQYF.